Listed here is a single T cell receptor beta chain. Which antigen it targets is not known. No much larger clonotype is one base removed from it; base qualities were not supplied. The sample originates from a study of cytomegalovirus exposure and HLA in healthy donors (dated by TCRdb to about 2017). Regarding the research as a whole: In an earlier analysis of several hundred of the donors, 276 Gb of sequence data and roughly 100 million unique TCR beta sequences from 150 million to 200 million T cells were reported. The study profiled the T cell repertoires of 666 subjects by immunosequencing and related them to cytomegalovirus serostatus. Of the roughly 400 genotyped donors, 65% to 90% fell in the genetic ancestry cluster associated with self-reported Caucasian donors. On average, roughly 240,000 unique TCR beta nucleotide sequences were sequenced per donor among some 420 genotyped donors of the cohort, with 15% to 20% of those sequences being non-productive. The study combined high-throughput TCR immunosequencing, statistical association of individual TCRs with disease status, and machine learning to predict cytomegalovirus infection status. The number of typed donors differed by locus: 629-630 for A, B, C, DRB1 and DQB1; approximately 520 for DQA1; 600 to 610 for DPA1; and around 490 for DPB1. To decide whether each TCR beta V gene segment behaved as functional or pseudogenic, an earlier analysis of some 540 of the donors relied on high-throughput TCR beta sequencing. Alongside the repertoire data, information on donor age, sex, ethnicity and CMV serostatus was compiled. In a later genetic analysis, genome-wide SNP genotypes for about 55% of the roughly 700 donors were used, and that subset was treated as a discovery cohort. The study aimed to test whether cataloging public T cell receptors could reveal signatures of past pathogen exposure. In addition to the first cohort of 666 subjects, a separate validation cohort of 130 or so different subjects was used. Rather than drawing on any new phenotypic data, the later analysis identified candidate immune exposures from TCR beta sequences and the way those sequences occurred across donors. Five DR-DQ haplotypes were treated as single units for association and clustering because of strong linkage in the cohort. In a later analysis, previously published TCR beta repertoires from 500 to 750 donors were re-analyzed and high-resolution HLA genotyping was added so that TCR occurrence patterns could be studied. Around 330 gigabases of sequencing data and approximately 91 million unique TCR sequences made up an early release that covered approximately 700 HLA-typed donors. Every discovery cohort repertoire had been produced on one sequencing platform. Both class I and class II loci were covered by HLA typing, at four-digit resolution. On the study overall, not on this receptor specifically: It was suggested by the authors that the approach could potentially be generalized to other disease states and immunological phenotypes. Compared with equally common non-associated chains, HLA-associated TCR beta chains in a later analysis were more clonally expanded and had lower generation probabilities. Because counts were too low, about 18 rarely observed V segments, including chromosome 9 orphons, were excluded from the earlier analysis of 587 of the donors. In an earlier analysis of 587 of the donors, most TCR beta V segments appeared in productive rearrangements about 90% or about 30% of the time, broadly matching IMGT annotations. Across donors, most TCR sequences were observed very rarely, whereas some public TCRs were present in many individuals. A further reported finding was that TCR beta sequences accurately predicted the HLA-A and HLA-B alleles for most subjects in the first cohort. A few of the identified cytomegalovirus-associated TCR beta chains were confirmed in vitro to be specific for cytomegalovirus antigens. The 87-base-pair reads could not distinguish some IMGT-functional V segments, including TRBV6-2 and TRBV6-3, so those segments were excluded. Immune exposure information for the cohort was limited to CMV serostatus. A total of roughly 160 TCR beta chains were listed by the study as associated with cytomegalovirus. The presence/absence analyses assumed that sequencing depth was roughly uniform across donors, and that assumption may not be true. Specific HLA alleles were associated with 16,951 TCR beta sequences at a false discovery rate of 0.05 in a later analysis. A later analysis reported that several top co-occurrence clusters appeared linked to parvovirus B19, influenza, CMV and Epstein-Barr virus. In a later genetic analysis, a missense DCLRE1C variant was associated with V-gene and J-gene trimming of TCR beta chains, and the association was replicated in an independent cohort. The classifier was reported to diagnose cytomegalovirus status with high specificity and sensitivity in both the original cohort and the validation cohort. A cluster of highly shared sequence variants was judged likely to represent a technical artifact of the sequencing pipeline. Correlated functional status among segregating V segments might be attributable to linkage disequilibrium, but an unknown experimental factor could not be ruled out. The cohort was sequenced for TCR beta chains only, and without alpha or paired-chain data the features that could be detected were limited. According to a later analysis, TCR association rates differed among HLA loci, with DRB1 alleles showing the most associated TCRs and HLA-C alleles showing the fewest. Because HLA typing was unavailable for some donors at each locus, only the typed subset was used in association tests. A later genetic analysis reported fewer N-insertions in productive TCRs among donors in an Asian-associated ancestry cluster than the approximately 700-donor mean. According to a later analysis, most CMV-associated TCR beta chains appeared to be HLA-restricted, and the HLA associations seemed to be driven largely by CMV exposure. Strong co-occurrence of HLA alleles, especially DR and DQ, made assigning TCR associations to individual alleles difficult.

The CDR3 runs 15 residues from the cysteine to the phenylalanine. The DNA shown is the 45-base CDR3, in frame from base 1. Sequences MNHEY (CDR1) and SVGAGI (CDR2) are obtained from the germline V gene. Deletion took 2 bases off V and 4 bases off J, with a span of 12 bases between the germline ends. Libraries were constructed by the immunoSEQ multiplex PCR assay. For the multiplex PCR, a mixture combining 60 forward primers for TCR Vbeta segments and 13 reverse primers for TCR Jbeta segments was used. The CDR3 region of rearranged TCR beta genes was amplified from genomic DNA with a multiplex PCR assay. The amplified TCR beta libraries were sequenced on the Illumina HiSeq System as 87-base-pair reads. The paper's processing steps were these. A later analysis tallied 75 million to 85 million unique TCR beta chains across the 666 repertoires, and about 12 million of those chains were shared by two or more donors. Raw reads were error-corrected and collapsed into unique sequences with a nearest-neighbor algorithm that merged closely related sequences to remove PCR and sequencing errors. V, D and J gene segments were assigned by aligning CDR3 sequences to IMGT reference sequences. For a sequence to be retained, a match of at least six nucleotides to both a V gene segment and a J gene segment was required. Rearrangements were called productive when the CDR3 lacked stop codons and stayed in frame with V and J; all others were non-productive. CDR3 was defined by IMGT convention, running from the second conserved V-encoded cysteine to the conserved J-encoded phenylalanine. The earlier analysis of some 540 of the donors excluded any sequence lacking an unambiguous match to a single V gene segment. An earlier analysis of 450 to 650 of the donors called V segments functional above 56.7% productive rearrangements and segregating when the between-donor standard deviation exceeded 5%. A statistical classification framework was built for diagnosing cytomegalovirus status from the catalog of TCR beta chain sequences. In a later analysis, V and J genes were assigned by comparing TCR nucleotide sequences against IMGT/GENE-DB human TR gene sequences. In a later analysis, CDR3 sequences and most-parsimonious VDJ recombination scenarios were assigned using the TCRdist pipeline. In a later analysis, each TCR beta chain was defined by its CDR3 amino acid sequence together with its V-gene family, and reads without a unique V-gene family were excluded. To address suspected cross-contamination and a sequencing artifact, a later analysis removed around 600 highly shared, low-generation-probability nucleotide sequences. In a later analysis, a clonal expansion index was calculated for each public chain from normalized within-repertoire ranks of inferred template counts. In a later analysis, generation probabilities were computed with a VDJ recombination model fitted to out-of-frame rearrangements, and the resulting probabilities were checked against IGoR. Hypergeometric tests were used in a later analysis to score TCR-TCR, TCR-HLA and TCR-CMV co-occurrence, with a repertoire-size bias correction applied to the TCR pairs. False discovery rates were estimated in a later analysis by permuting HLA or CMV assignments 20 times. A later analysis grouped co-occurring TCRs with DBSCAN, adding TCRdist sequence similarity when clustering within HLA-allele-positive subsets. Repertoires with fewer than 30,000 or more than 120,000 public chains were left out of co-occurrence clustering, as were roughly five repertoires with anomalous nucleotide sharing. TCRdb provides this immuneACCESS table in a form limited to in-frame rearrangements. Some clones are lacking; in checked studies, under half of them reflect an unresolved V gene, and why the rest are absent is not known. The V and J calls and clone size come from that table; D and trimming were worked out from the DNA. This sample holds 100,000 to 140,000 clones; about 81% were observed only once. In total, the top ten clones hold less than 3.5% of the sample.

In total, fewer than 750 healthy bone marrow donors made up the cohort. At the time of sampling, every cohort member was nominally healthy, though immune exposures that went unrecorded were likely present. The donor was CMV seropositive and belonged to the group of about 290 seropositive cohort members. Each donor provided a peripheral blood sample, and peripheral blood mononuclear cells were used for TCR beta sequencing. Genomic DNA was extracted from the blood cell samples with the Qiagen DNeasy Blood Extraction Kit. The receptor was isolated from a man in his thirties or forties in good health and CMV-seropositive. The sample comprised PBMCs. The chain links TRBV6-5 with TRBJ1-3, with the D gene not clear enough to name. The CDR3 is CASSYGPTAGNTIYF. The DNA is as follows: TGTGCCAGCAGTTACGGCCCCACCGCCGGAAACACCATATATTTT.